The 4 T cell receptor beta chains in this list originate from one sample, sequenced in a study of CD8 T cells in ankylosing spondylitis. TCRdb fed the 5' RACE reads into MiXCR, producing one record per CDR3 protein. The sample has under 200,000 distinct CDR3 sequences; around 8.9% are singletons. Sequencing input: blood, either unsorted or a sorted T cell fraction (not recorded which). These receptors came from a female donor with ankylosing spondylitis or in good health (not recorded which).

The rearrangement links TRBV7-3 to TRBJ2-3, with TRBD2 matching over 13 bases. V was clipped by 9 bases and J by 6 bases; unmatched bases: 12. Per germline, CDR1 SGHTA and CDR2 FQGTGA. This CDR3 is 16 amino acids long. The CDR3 sequence: CARLPEGLAGWDTQYF. CDR3 bases: TGTGCCAGACTACCCGAGGGACTAGCGGGATGGGATACGCAGTATTTT.

This clonotype was counted only a few times. This rearrangement joins TRBV7-9 to TRBJ2-7, with unresolved D. Per germline, CDR1 SEHNR and CDR2 FQNEAQ (reference sequence). The CDR3 spans 13 residues. Between the trimmed V and J ends, which lost 3 bases and 0 bases, there was a span of 6 bases. The CDR3 loop is CASSFFDSYEQYF. The CDR3 DNA sequence: TGTGCCAGCAGCTTCTTTGACTCCTACGAGCAGTACTTC.

The V call is TRBV28, the J call TRBJ2-7; 9 positions match TRBD1. CDR3 length: 14 residues. V shed 6 bases and J 5 bases; nucleotides not matched to a gene: 8. The germline V gene has CDR1 MDHEN and CDR2 SYDVKM. CDR3 nucleotides: TGTGCCAGCAGCCCTGGGACAGGGATCGACGAGCAGTACTTC. As protein: CASSPGTGIDEQYF.

This clonotype was detected ten times or more. J is TRBJ2-7 and V is TRBV5-4, with TRBD1 matching over 11 bases. Germline loops: CDR1 SGHNT, CDR2 YYREEE (reference sequence). Losses at the gene ends were 3 bases for V and 3 bases for J; bases not matched to a gene: 2. The CDR3 covers 14 residues. As DNA, the CDR3 is TGTGCCAGCAGCTCGGGGACAGGGGGCTACGAGCAGTACTTC. Amino acids: CASSSGTGGYEQYF.